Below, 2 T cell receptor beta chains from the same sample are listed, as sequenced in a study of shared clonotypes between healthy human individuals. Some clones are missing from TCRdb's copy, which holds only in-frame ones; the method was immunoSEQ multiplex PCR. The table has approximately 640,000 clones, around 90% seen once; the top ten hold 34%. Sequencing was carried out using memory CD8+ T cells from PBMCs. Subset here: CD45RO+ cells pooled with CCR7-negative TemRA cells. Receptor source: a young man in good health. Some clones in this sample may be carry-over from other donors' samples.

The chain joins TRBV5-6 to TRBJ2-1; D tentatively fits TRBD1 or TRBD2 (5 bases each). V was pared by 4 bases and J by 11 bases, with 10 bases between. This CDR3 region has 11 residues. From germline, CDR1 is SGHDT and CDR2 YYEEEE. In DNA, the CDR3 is TGTGCCAGCAGCGGGGGACCACAGCAGTTCTTC. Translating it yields CASSGGPQQFF.

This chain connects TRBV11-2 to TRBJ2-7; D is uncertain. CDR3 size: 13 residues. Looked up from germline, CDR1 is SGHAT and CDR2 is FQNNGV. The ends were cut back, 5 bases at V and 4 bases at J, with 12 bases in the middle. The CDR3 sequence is CASSPMTVYEQYF. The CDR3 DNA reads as TGTGCCAGCAGCCCTATGACCGTTTACGAGCAGTACTTC.